This TCR beta chain was captured in a study of Graves' ophthalmopathy and Graves' hyperthyroidism. General study points: Blood also contained most of the expanded thyroid clonotypes above 0.001 frequency.

Note on this clonotype: What it recognizes is unknown.

Amplification of the TCR beta CDR3 regions used RNA transcripts (as template). An initial RT-PCR round employing HTBI primers preceded a second-round multiplex PCR. MiXCR, run by TCRdb on the multiplex PCR reads, gives a single entry per CDR3 protein. The sample has approximately 700,000 distinct CDR3 sequences, over 40% seen once. The CDR3 sequence is 16 residues long. The germline V and J ends were trimmed by 1 base and 2 bases, with 12 bases remaining between them. Germline-derived CDR1 and CDR2 are SGHVS and FQNEAQ. Sequencing was carried out using peripheral blood. This chain uses TRBV7-8 with TRBJ2-1, with D possibly TRBD1 on 6 matching bases. The sequence was collected from an adult man with Graves' ophthalmopathy. CDR3 region: CASSLVYRVPYNEQFF. In DNA, the CDR3 is TGTGCCAGCAGCTTAGTTTACAGGGTACCCTACAATGAGCAGTTCTTC.